These T cell receptor beta chains were read from a single sample in a study of blood T cell repertoires in COVID-19. TCRdb keeps only in-frame clones here, not all; method: immunoSEQ multiplex PCR. The top ten hold about 3.8% of the sample, which has 200,000 to 250,000 clones, 82% seen once. Sequencing used peripheral blood. The source is an elderly woman with acute or convalescent COVID-19. CDR3s include the opening cysteine and the closing phenylalanine or tryptophan. Each record gives: D gene, clone size, V gene, J gene, CDR3 DNA, CDR3 protein. The D gene is left open where the match is weak. Clone size is shown for a subset of rows, as once, few, many or a class of expanded clone.

>-|-|TRBV7-3|TRBJ1-1
TGTGCCAGTTCCTCTCTTGTCGGTGGTGAAGCTTTCTTT
CASSSLVGGEAFF
>-|-|TRBV7-2|TRBJ2-1
TGTGCCAGCAGCTTAGCTACGGGCTCCTACAATGAGCAGTTCTTC
CASSLATGSYNEQFF
>TRBD2|-|TRBV5-1|TRBJ2-5
TGCGCCAGCAGCCATCAGGGACTAGCGGGGGAAGAGACCCAGTACTTC
CASSHQGLAGEETQYF
>-|once|TRBV28|TRBJ1-1
TGTGCCAGCAGTGCCCAGGAGGGTCCATACACTGAAGCTTTCTTT
CASSAQEGPYTEAFF
>-|-|TRBV6-5|TRBJ2-3
TGTGCCACACGAGGGAGTTGGACAGATACGCAGTATTTT
CATRGSWTDTQYF
>TRBD1|-|TRBV18|TRBJ1-1
TGTGCCAGCTCACCGGACAGGGTGAACACTGAAGCTTTCTTT
CASSPDRVNTEAFF
>TRBD2|-|TRBV4-1|TRBJ2-7
TGCGCCAGCAGCCAAGCCCCCGGGACTACCTACGAGCAGTACTTC
CASSQAPGTTYEQYF
>TRBD1|-|TRBV6-5|TRBJ1-6
TGTGCCAGTGTTACAGGGGGCGATTCACCCCTCCACTTT
CASVTGGDSPLHF
>TRBD1|many|TRBV4-1|TRBJ1-2
TGCGCCAGCAGCCAAGATATCAACAGGGGAGATGGCTACACCTTC
CASSQDINRGDGYTF
>-|-|TRBV6-2/TRBV6-3|TRBJ1-5
TGTGCCAGCAGCCGACAGGACAATCAGCCCCAGCATTTT
CASSRQDNQPQHF
>-|-|TRBV6-2/TRBV6-3|TRBJ1-2
TGTGCCAGCAGTTACTCGACAATAGGCTACACCTTC
CASSYSTIGYTF
>-|-|TRBV25-1|TRBJ1-2
TGTGCCAGCAGTGATCCCCAGGGTTATGGCTACACCTTC
CASSDPQGYGYTF
>TRBD1|-|TRBV5-8|TRBJ1-5
TGTGCCAGCAGCCCTCATACAGGGGACAATCAGCCCCAGCATTTT
CASSPHTGDNQPQHF
>-|-|TRBV5-1|TRBJ1-5
TGCGCCAGCAGCTTGGAACACGATCAAAGGGGTGATCAGCCCCAGCATTTT
CASSLEHDQRGDQPQHF
>TRBD2|-|TRBV3-1/TRBV3-2|TRBJ2-3
TGTGCCAGCAGCCGGGCGAGTGGGGGGGGCACAGATACGCAGTATTTT
CASSRASGGGTDTQYF
>TRBD1|once|TRBV3-1/TRBV3-2|TRBJ2-7
TGTGCCAGCAGCCCTCGACAGGGACCCTACGAGCAGTACTTC
CASSPRQGPYEQYF
>TRBD2|-|TRBV7-7|TRBJ2-5
TGTGCTAGCAGCCTGGGACTAGCGGGGCAAGAGACCCAGTACTTC
CASSLGLAGQETQYF
>TRBD2|-|TRBV27|TRBJ2-3
TGTGCCAGCAGTCGGGGGGGGACGCAGTATTTT
CASSRGGTQYF
>TRBD2|-|TRBV3-1/TRBV3-2|TRBJ2-5
TGTGCCAGCAGCCAAGAGTGGGGCTCTAGCGGGGATAAGACCCAGTACTTC
CASSQEWGSSGDKTQYF
>-|-|TRBV10-3|TRBJ1-1
TGTGCCATCAGCGAAGAGGGCACTGAAGCTTTCTTT
CAISEEGTEAFF
>TRBD2|-|TRBV4-2|TRBJ2-3
TGTGCCAGCAGCCAAGACCTAGCGGGGGCCTCAGATACGCAGTATTTT
CASSQDLAGASDTQYF
>-|-|TRBV2|TRBJ1-1
TGTGCCAGCGGGGGGTCCGAGACACTTCCTTTCTTT
CASGGSETLPFF
>TRBD1|-|TRBV5-1|TRBJ1-5
TGCGCCAGCAGCTCTGGGACAGGGGGCAATCAGCCCCAGCATTTT
CASSSGTGGNQPQHF
>TRBD2|-|TRBV4-1|TRBJ2-1
TGCGCCAGCAGCCAAGCGGAAGCGGGGGGCTACAATGAGCAGTTCTTC
CASSQAEAGGYNEQFF
>-|-|TRBV19|TRBJ2-4
TGTGCCAGTCGTAACGCGGGGGCTAAAAACATTCAGTACTTC
CASRNAGAKNIQYF
>TRBD1|-|TRBV7-9|TRBJ1-1
TGTGCCAGCAGCACAGGGACAGGGGTTAACACTGAAGCTTTCTTT
CASSTGTGVNTEAFF
>TRBD2|-|TRBV6-6|TRBJ2-2
TGTGCCAGCCATAGCGGGGGGAACACCGGGGAGCTGTTTTTT
CASHSGGNTGELFF
>-|-|TRBV19|TRBJ1-1
TGTGCCAGTAGTAGACCTGGGACACCCAGGGGCACTGAAGCTTTCTTT
CASSRPGTPRGTEAFF
>TRBD1|-|TRBV7-3|TRBJ2-2
TGTGCCAGCAGCTTCGAGACAGGGCGAGCCGGGGAGCTGTTTTTT
CASSFETGRAGELFF
>-|-|TRBV7-9|TRBJ2-3
TGTGCCAGCAGCCGAGGAGATACGCAGTATTTT
CASSRGDTQYF
>-|few|TRBV24-1|TRBJ2-2
TGTGCCACCAGTGATTTGCAGGATACGACAGTGAACACCGGGGAGCTGTTTTTT
CATSDLQDTTVNTGELFF
>-|once|TRBV29-1|TRBJ2-3
TGCAGCGTTGGCGGCAGGGGCGCGGGCACAGATACGCAGTATTTT
CSVGGRGAGTDTQYF
>-|-|TRBV29-1|TRBJ1-1
TGCAGCGTCTCGAATGGGGCTCGAGGTAATACTGAAGCTTTCTTT
CSVSNGARGNTEAFF
>-|-|TRBV2|TRBJ2-5
TGTGCCAGCAGTGAACGGGCGGGGAGAGAGACCCAGTACTTC
CASSERAGRETQYF
>TRBD2|-|TRBV10-3|TRBJ2-3
TGTGCCATCAGTGAGGGAAGCGGGGGCACAGATACGCAGTATTTT
CAISEGSGGTDTQYF
>-|-|TRBV5-8|TRBJ2-5
TGTGCCAGCAGCCCACAAGAGACCCAGTACTTC
CASSPQETQYF
>TRBD1|-|TRBV5-1|TRBJ2-2
TGCGCCAGCAGCCTCTCCAGGGGGCCAAGGGAGCTGTTTTTT
CASSLSRGPRELFF
>-|-|TRBV5-1|TRBJ2-7
TGCGCCAGCAGCTTGGACGGGGATAACTCCTACGAGCAGTACTTC
CASSLDGDNSYEQYF
>TRBD1|-|TRBV7-9|TRBJ1-5
TGTGCCAGCAGCGAGACAGGGAGATCTCAGCCCCAGCATTTT
CASSETGRSQPQHF
>-|-|TRBV28|TRBJ1-6
TGTGCCAGCAGCGTAACCCAGGGGCCGACCCGCTCCTATAATTCACCCCTCCACTTT
CASSVTQGPTRSYNSPLHF
>-|-|TRBV5-1|TRBJ2-1
TGCGCCAGCAGTAAGAGGACTTCCAGCTCCTACAATGAGCAGTTCTTC
CASSKRTSSSYNEQFF
>-|once|TRBV19|TRBJ1-2
TGTGCCAGTAGTCCCCCCCTACAGGGACACTATGGCTACACCTTC
CASSPPLQGHYGYTF
>-|-|TRBV24-1|TRBJ2-1
TGTGCCACCAGTGTCCCGAAAGGGAGCGAGCAGTTCTTC
CATSVPKGSEQFF
>TRBD1|few|TRBV7-3|TRBJ2-2
TGTGCCAGCAGCCCACGAGCCGGGACAGGATTGAACACCGGGGAGCTGTTTTTT
CASSPRAGTGLNTGELFF
>-|-|TRBV20-1|TRBJ2-7
TGCAGTGCTAGGGATAGGGGCGAGCAGTACTTC
CSARDRGEQYF
>-|once|TRBV4-1|TRBJ1-5
TGCGCCAGCAGCCGATTTTTCCAGGGAATTTATAGCAATCAGCCCCAGCATTTT
CASSRFFQGIYSNQPQHF
>TRBD2|-|TRBV28|TRBJ2-4
TGTGCCAGCAGTTCGCTAGCGGGGGGAAGCAAAAACATTCAGTACTTC
CASSSLAGGSKNIQYF
>-|-|TRBV6-5|TRBJ1-2
TGTGCCAGCACCATCCGGGACATCAGCGGCTACACCTTC
CASTIRDISGYTF
>-|once|TRBV3-1/TRBV3-2|TRBJ1-6
TGTGCCAGCAGCCCGAACAGGGTTGGGTCACCCCTCCACTTT
CASSPNRVGSPLHF
>-|-|TRBV4-1|TRBJ2-5
TGCGCCAGCAGCCAAGATAGGAGAGGCGAGACCCAGTACTTC
CASSQDRRGETQYF
>-|many|TRBV6-1|TRBJ1-2
TGTGCCAGCAGTGAAGAAGGGAGGCACTATGGCTACACCTTC
CASSEEGRHYGYTF
>-|-|TRBV5-4|TRBJ1-1
TGTGCCAGCAGCTTGGGTGCGGGTGTGAACACTGAAGCTTTCTTT
CASSLGAGVNTEAFF
>-|-|TRBV27|TRBJ1-4
TGTGCCAGCAGTTCCGACCAGGCAGGTCAGAATGAAAAACTGTTTTTT
CASSSDQAGQNEKLFF
>-|once|TRBV7-2|TRBJ2-3
TGTGCCAGCAGCTTAAGTCGCGGGGGCCGGAGAGATACGCAGTATTTT
CASSLSRGGRRDTQYF
>TRBD1|-|TRBV12-3/TRBV12-4|TRBJ2-3
TGTGCCAGCAGTCGACAGGGGACAGATACGCAGTATTTT
CASSRQGTDTQYF